This entry describes one T cell receptor beta chain. Sequencing was performed with immunoSEQ multiplex PCR; in TCRdb, only in-frame clones are kept and a portion is missing. The profile covers some 14,000 clones, with 85% to 90% appearing a single time and 2.5% to 3.5% taken by the ten largest. This sample is drawn from a study of blood T cell repertoires in COVID-19. Whole-study context: Both acute and convalescent COVID-19 samples were obtained from the United States, Italy and Spain. The analysed material was cDNA or gDNA that came from T cells, B-cell-depleted T cells, or PBMCs.

The TCR originated in a human donor in a cohort sampled during active COVID-19. The sequenced sample was peripheral blood.

For the CDR3, the DNA is TGTGCCAGCAGTTCTCGGACAGGGGTCGGCAATCAGCCCCAGCATTTT. This translates into CASSSRTGVGNQPQHF. The genes are TRBV27 and TRBJ1-5; 9 nucleotides line up with TRBD1. In germline, CDR1 is MNHEY, CDR2 SMNVEV (reference sequence). This CDR3 comprises 16 residues. J gave up 2 bases and V 4 bases, and 6 bases lay outside the gene matches.